Shown below are 23 T cell receptor beta chains from a single sample sequenced in a study of identical twins. A single record per CDR3 protein comes from TCRdb applying MiXCR to the 5' RACE reads. This table holds about 430,000 distinct CDR3 sequences, roughly 18% found once. Material for sequencing was naive T cells sorted from blood. These receptors all stem from a middle-aged man in good health.

The chain couples TRBV4-1 to TRBJ2-1; no definite D call. Deletions cut 4 bases from V and 4 bases from J, with 26 bases between. The CDR3 sequence is 19 residues long. CDR1 MGHRA and CDR2 YSYEKL come from the germline V gene. The CDR3 sequence: CASSPSLLARRKAYNEQFF. CDR3 nucleotides: TGCGCCAGCAGCCCCTCCCTATTGGCCCGGCGGAAGGCGTACAATGAGCAGTTCTTC.

The sample holds many counts of this clonotype. The gene calls are TRBV20-1 and TRBJ1-5, with 7 positions matching TRBD1. V trimming: 0 bases; J trimming: 4 bases; junction bases outside the gene matches: 6. CDR1 and CDR2 from the germline V gene are DFQATT and SNEGSKA (reference sequence). The CDR3 runs 15 residues. The CDR3 sequence is CSARDTGVRNQPQHF. In DNA form, the CDR3 reads TGCAGTGCTAGAGATACAGGGGTACGGAATCAGCCCCAGCATTTT.

This clonotype occurred a few times. This chain joins TRBV5-6 and TRBJ2-5; D is unclear. The CDR3 runs to 14 residues. With 0 bases removed from V and 2 bases from J, the gap between germline ends came to 8 bases. CDR1 and CDR2 (germline): SGHDT, YYEEEE. CDR3 DNA: TGTGCCAGCAGCTTGGTCGATCTACAAGAGACCCAGTACTTC. Translated: CASSLVDLQETQYF. Variable domain in full (rest from reference TRBV5-6 and TRBJ2-5): DAGVTQSPTHLIKTRGQQVTLRCSPKSGHDTVSWYQQALGQGPQFIFQYYEEEERQRGNFPDRFSGHQFPNYSSELNVNALLLGDSALYLCASSLVDLQETQYFGPGTRLLVL.

This clonotype was found many times. The chain is built from TRBV27 and TRBJ1-2, with D possibly being TRBD1 (5 bases). Germline V gene sequence: CDR1 MNHEY, CDR2 SMNVEV (reference sequence). Trimming removed 1 base from V and 8 bases from J, with 11 bases in between. This CDR3 spans 13 amino acids. The CDR3 spells CASSLYGGQGYTF. The CDR3 region has the DNA TGTGCCAGCAGTTTATATGGGGGTCAAGGCTACACCTTC.

The chain recombines TRBV9 with TRBJ2-1; TRBD1 is a possible D gene (6 bases). Looked up from germline, CDR1 is SGDLS and CDR2 is YYNGEE. The V and J ends lost 6 bases and 4 bases respectively, with 14 bases between them. CDR3 length: 14 amino acids. In DNA, the CDR3 is TGTGCCAGCACCCCCGGGACATTTTACAATGAGCAGTTCTTC. Its translation: CASTPGTFYNEQFF.

This clonotype showed up many times. The chain recombines TRBV7-2 with TRBJ2-7, with D perhaps matching TRBD1 (5 bases). CDR3 length equals 14 residues. V was cut by 6 bases and J by 0 bases, with 12 bases left in between. Germline values: CDR1 SGHTA, CDR2 FQGNSA. The CDR3 region is CASRERQSSYEQYF. CDR3 in DNA: TGTGCCAGCAGGGAGAGACAGAGCTCCTACGAGCAGTACTTC.

This clonotype was detected only a few times. CDR3 sequence: CSARDFEGGAGANVLTF. The CDR3 region has the DNA TGCAGTGCTAGAGATTTCGAGGGGGGGGCTGGGGCCAACGTCCTGACTTTC. This chain joins TRBV20-1 and TRBJ2-6; maybe TRBD2 (7 bases). Germline CDR1 reads DFQATT; CDR2 reads SNEGSKA (reference sequence). The germline V and J ends were trimmed by 0 bases and 2 bases, with 14 bases remaining between them. The CDR3 extends over 17 amino acids.

The chain is built from TRBV20-1 and TRBJ1-5; no definite D call. CDR3 length: 13 amino acids. V lost 3 bases, J lost 4 bases, and 10 bases lay in between. Per the germline V gene, CDR1 is DFQATT and CDR2 is SNEGSKA (reference sequence). The CDR3 spells CSARGFSNQPQHF. CDR3 bases: TGCAGTGCTAGGGGTTTCTCGAATCAGCCCCAGCATTTT.

This clonotype was seen ten or more times. The chain is built from TRBV20-1 and TRBJ2-1, with TRBD2 matching over 15 bases. CDR1 and CDR2 (germline): DFQATT, SNEGSKA (reference sequence). Trimming cost V 6 bases and J 8 bases; bases outside gene matches: 8. The CDR3 length is 15 residues. The CDR3, as DNA: TGCAGTGCGACCACCGGGACTAGCGGGAGGCATGAGCAGTTCTTC. Its protein is CSATTGTSGRHEQFF.

V gene TRBV2 combines with J gene TRBJ2-5; D unclear. Trimming removed 3 bases from V and 3 bases from J, with 5 bases in between. This CDR3 has 12 amino acids. Germline-derived CDR1 and CDR2 are SNHLY and FYNNEI. CDR3 DNA: TGTGCCAGCAGTGAGGCAGAAGAGACCCAGTACTTC. This encodes CASSEAEETQYF. Full variable domain (missing parts from reference TRBV2 and TRBJ2-5): EPEVTQTPSHQVTQMGQEVILRCVPISNHLYFYWYRQILGQKVEFLVSFYNNEISEKSEIFDDQFSVERPDGSNFTLKIRSTKLEDSAMYFCASSEAEETQYFGPGTRLLVL.

This clonotype was seen only a few times. The J gene is TRBJ2-7, the V gene TRBV30; no definite D call. Per germline, CDR1 GTSNPN and CDR2 SVGIG (reference sequence). The CDR3 length is 11 residues. V was shortened by 5 bases and J by 0 bases, with 5 bases between the two germline ends. This CDR3 reads CAWGSSYEQYF. CDR3 sequence (DNA): TGTGCCTGGGGCAGCTCCTACGAGCAGTACTTC.

There are a few counts of this clonotype. The J gene is TRBJ2-1, the V gene TRBV20-1, with D perhaps matching TRBD1 (5 bases). Germline CDR1 is DFQATT and CDR2 is SNEGSKA (reference sequence). Trimming pared 0 bases from V and 9 bases from J, leaving 24 bases between. CDR3 length equals 17 residues. CDR3 amino acids: CSARESYQGPRSAEQFF. The CDR3 DNA sequence: TGCAGTGCTAGAGAAAGTTATCAGGGCCCCAGAAGCGCTGAGCAGTTCTTC.

This clonotype was found a few times. The chain combines TRBV11-1 with TRBJ2-5; TRBD1 matches at 7 bases. This CDR3 spans 14 amino acids. The germline V gene has CDR1 SGHAT and CDR2 FQDESV (reference sequence). J was trimmed by 2 bases and V by 5 bases; bases with no gene match: 5. The CDR3 DNA sequence: TGTGCCAGCAGCCATCGGACAGGACAAGAGACCCAGTACTTC. This encodes CASSHRTGQETQYF.

This clonotype has a count of ten or more. The rearrangement uses TRBV2 and TRBJ2-7, with 7 bases fitting TRBD1. The CDR3 extends over 16 amino acids. After removal of 4 bases from V and 2 bases from J, the junction contained 11 bases not matched to a gene. Per the germline V gene, CDR1 is SNHLY and CDR2 is FYNNEI. The CDR3 spells CASSVDRERGAYEQYF. CDR3 DNA sequence: TGTGCCAGCAGTGTCGACAGGGAGAGGGGAGCCTACGAGCAGTACTTC.

CDR3 amino acids: CASRTGTSAYEQYF. The CDR3 coding sequence is TGTGCCAGCAGAACCGGGACTAGCGCCTACGAGCAGTACTTC. V is TRBV28 and J is TRBJ2-7, with 10 bases aligning to TRBD2. The germline V gene has CDR1 MDHEN and CDR2 SYDVKM. Unmatched junction bases numbered 4, after V lost 6 bases and J lost 2 bases. The CDR3 is 14 residues long.

This clonotype was counted at least ten times. The chain recombines TRBV20-1 with TRBJ2-1; 14 nucleotides agree with TRBD2. This CDR3 region has 16 residues. V was clipped by 0 bases and J by 8 bases; unmatched bases: 6. Germline V lookup: CDR1 DFQATT, CDR2 SNEGSKA (reference sequence). The CDR3, as DNA: TGCAGTGCTAGAGAAGGGACTAGCGGGAGAAGGTATGAGCAGTTCTTC. This gives the protein CSAREGTSGRRYEQFF.

This clonotype was counted between two and nine times. V gene TRBV20-1 combines with J gene TRBJ1-1; D is possibly TRBD1 (5 bases). This CDR3 is 14 amino acids long. Per the germline V gene, CDR1 is DFQATT and CDR2 is SNEGSKA (reference sequence). Trimming pared 3 bases from V and 3 bases from J, leaving 14 bases between. The CDR3: CSASRGGLDTEAFF. For the CDR3, the DNA is TGCAGTGCTAGTCGTGGGGGTTTGGACACTGAAGCTTTCTTT.

This clonotype has ten or more counts. The rearrangement joins TRBV6-5 to TRBJ2-7; 7 bases are a match to TRBD2. Per germline, CDR1 MNHEY and CDR2 SVGAGI. The CDR3 runs to 14 residues. V lost 4 bases to trimming and J lost 4 bases; unmatched junction nucleotides: 7. CDR3 loop: CASSFAGLLYEQYF. The CDR3 DNA sequence: TGTGCCAGCAGTTTCGCGGGACTATTATACGAGCAGTACTTC.

This chain joins TRBV12-3 or TRBV12-4 and TRBJ1-1, with 9 nucleotides matching TRBD1. The CDR3 is 12 residues long. V lost 5 bases, J lost 11 bases, and 6 bases stayed unmatched. Here the CDR3 reads CASSQTGGSAFF. The DNA of the CDR3 is TGTGCCAGCAGTCAGACAGGGGGATCGGCTTTCTTT.

This clonotype was observed a handful of times. The rearrangement joins TRBV7-2 to TRBJ1-3, with D possibly being TRBD1 (6 bases). CDR3 length: 15 amino acids. Trimming stripped 2 bases from V and 1 base from J, with 9 bases between. CDR1 and CDR2 (germline): SGHTA, FQGNSA. CDR3 in DNA: TGTGCCAGCAGCTTAATCAGGGGATCTGGAAACACCATATATTTT. It encodes CASSLIRGSGNTIYF.

This clonotype has at least ten counts. The chain carries TRBV7-2 and TRBJ2-2; 9 positions match TRBD1. In germline, CDR1 is SGHTA, CDR2 FQGNSA. V lost 1 base, J lost 5 bases, and 5 bases stayed unmatched. This CDR3 contains 16 residues. The CDR3 protein is CASSLVVGTGTGELFF. As DNA, the CDR3 is TGTGCCAGCAGCTTAGTTGTTGGGACAGGGACCGGGGAGCTGTTTTTT.

In its sample, this clonotype was seen a few times. J is TRBJ2-5 and V is TRBV12-3 or TRBV12-4, with 8 bases matching TRBD2. The CDR3 contains 14 residues. Germline trimming cut 5 bases from V and 5 bases from J; bases unmatched to any gene: 7. The CDR3 sequence is CASSHTSGEETQYF. The CDR3 DNA sequence: TGTGCCAGCAGTCACACTAGCGGCGAGGAGACCCAGTACTTC.

The gene calls are TRBV28 and TRBJ2-1, with 12 bases fitting TRBD2. CDR1 MDHEN and CDR2 SYDVKM come from the germline V gene. The CDR3 covers 16 residues. V lost 2 bases, J lost 4 bases, and 3 bases stayed unmatched. Here the CDR3 DNA reads TGTGCCAGCAGTTTACGCGGACTAGCGGGGTACAATGAGCAGTTCTTC. Protein sequence: CASSLRGLAGYNEQFF.